What follows is one T cell receptor beta chain and its context. The CDR3 loop spans 15 amino acids. Germline V gene lookup returns CDR1 SGDLS and CDR2 YYNGEE. With 0 bases clipped from V and 1 base from J, the junction kept 3 bases outside the gene matches. This entry belongs to a study of Ad26.COV2.S vaccination and SARS-CoV-2 variants. Produced via immunoSEQ multiplex PCR; TCRdb's table is partial and in-frame only. The data hold roughly 350,000 clones, with 75% to 90% observed a single time. The treatment: some 19 received Ad26.COV2.S at low or high dose, single or two shots; several received placebo; per-sample allocation not given. Repertoires come from day 63 after the first vaccine or placebo injection.

The sample consisted of peripheral blood, taken in a trial of Ad26.COV2.S vaccine versus placebo. The clonotype originates from a person between 18 and 65 years old who received the Ad26.COV2.S COVID-19 vaccine or a placebo. The chain couples TRBV9 to TRBJ1-1; the match to TRBD1 covers 7 bases. The CDR3 DNA sequence: TGTGCCAGCAGCGTAGGGGACAGCTGGAACACTGAAGCTTTCTTT. It codes for CASSVGDSWNTEAFF.